This TCR beta chain was captured in a study of cytomegalovirus exposure and HLA in healthy donors. Only a few counts were recorded for this clone. Its antigen is undetermined. Findings and caveats of the study: Owing to their indistinguishability, certain V segments, notably TRBV6-2 and TRBV6-3, were excluded. With DRB1 most and HLA-C fewest, TCR association rates differed between HLA loci in a later analysis. CMV serostatus alone was available as immune exposure information. Under in vitro conditions, three CMV-associated chains were confirmed as specific for CMV antigens.

CDR1 is SQVTM and CDR2 is ANQGSEA in the germline V gene. The CDR3 runs to 13 residues. Trimming stripped 4 bases from V and 3 bases from J, with 12 bases between. The PCR was carried out with 60 Vbeta primers and 13 Jbeta primers. TCRdb keeps only in-frame clones here, not all; method: immunoSEQ multiplex PCR. The sample holds around 97,000 clones, around 10% seen once. The TCR comes from a middle-aged man in good health and CMV-seropositive. The chain joins TRBV29-1 to TRBJ1-1; D remains unclear. The sample taken for sequencing was PBMCs. The CDR3 nucleotides read TGCAGCGTTGGGGCCCGATTCGACACTGAAGCTTTCTTT. Translated, it gives CSVGARFDTEAFF. Full variable domain (missing parts from reference TRBV29-1 and TRBJ1-1): SAVISQKPSRDICQRGTSLTIQCQVDSQVTMMFWYRQQPGQSLTLIATANQGSEATYESGFVIDKFPISRPNLTFSTLTVSNMSPEDSSIYLCSVGARFDTEAFFGQGTRLTVV.